One sample yielded the 5 T cell receptor beta chains listed below, sequenced in a study of shared clonotypes between healthy human individuals (dated by TCRdb to 2020 to 2022). CD8 naive samples were CD45RO-negative cells positively selected for CCR7, giving a CD45RA+CCR7+ population that excluded TemRA cells. The library was built by means of the immunoSEQ multiplex PCR assay. Entries here come from immuneACCESS through TCRdb and include only in-frame sequences with V and J called. Some clones fail to appear in such tables; in the studies checked, an unresolved V gene covers under half of the shortfall, and the cause of the remainder is unknown. Here the sample has under 1 million clones; more than 85% occur a single time. Together, the top ten hold less than 25% of the sample. The material sequenced was naive CD8+ T cells sorted from blood. According to the study, the label for this sample's cell subset or site signals: CD45RA+CCR7+. Receptors were obtained from a man aged 25-45 years in good health.

This clone has more than one count but fewer than ten. V gene TRBV7-9 combines with J gene TRBJ1-5; tentative D call: TRBD1 (6 bases). The CDR3 runs to 17 residues. Trimming removed 1 base from V and 8 bases from J, with 21 bases in between. The germline gives CDR1 SEHNR, CDR2 FQNEAQ (reference sequence). The CDR3 region has the DNA TGTGCCAGCAGCTTAGGCCTGGCCAGGGGACGCCTGGAGCCCCAGCATTTT. Protein product: CASSLGLARGRLEPQHF.

The chain has TRBV6-5 and TRBJ2-1; D could derive from TRBD1 or TRBD2 (5 bases each). Germline loops: CDR1 MNHEY, CDR2 SVGAGI. Between the trimmed V and J ends, which lost 7 bases and 6 bases, there was a span of 13 bases. The CDR3 is 13 residues long. Here the CDR3 DNA reads TGTGCCAGCACTCAGGGACCACTCAATGAGCAGTTCTTC. It is translated as CASTQGPLNEQFF.

The sample holds one count of this clone. The chain has TRBV27 and TRBJ2-3; 8 nucleotides line up with TRBD2. The junction had 4 bases not matched to a gene; V was cut back by 3 bases and J by 2 bases. The CDR3 totals 15 residues. From germline, CDR1 is MNHEY and CDR2 SMNVEV (reference sequence). This CDR3 is CASSFGGGVTDTQYF. CDR3 coding DNA: TGTGCCAGCAGTTTCGGGGGGGGAGTCACAGATACGCAGTATTTT.

The rearrangement joins TRBV7-8 to TRBJ2-5; TRBD1 matches 10 bases. The CDR3 is 16 amino acids. With 8 bases clipped from V and 5 bases from J, the junction kept 14 bases outside the gene matches. In germline, CDR1 is SGHVS, CDR2 FQNEAQ. The CDR3: CASSLRDRGSWETQYF. For the CDR3, the DNA is TGTGCCAGCTCCTTGAGGGACAGGGGTTCATGGGAGACCCAGTACTTC.

This clone was detected many times. Other DNA sequences in this sample translate to the same CDR3. This chain links TRBV7-8 with TRBJ2-2; D unresolved. V was clipped by 2 bases and J by 3 bases, with 10 bases between them. The CDR3 loop spans 15 amino acids. Germline lookup yields CDR1 SGHVS and CDR2 FQNEAQ. CDR3 region: CASSLKGRDTGELFF. CDR3 sequence (DNA): TGTGCCAGCAGCTTAAAGGGTCGGGACACCGGGGAGCTGTTTTTT.